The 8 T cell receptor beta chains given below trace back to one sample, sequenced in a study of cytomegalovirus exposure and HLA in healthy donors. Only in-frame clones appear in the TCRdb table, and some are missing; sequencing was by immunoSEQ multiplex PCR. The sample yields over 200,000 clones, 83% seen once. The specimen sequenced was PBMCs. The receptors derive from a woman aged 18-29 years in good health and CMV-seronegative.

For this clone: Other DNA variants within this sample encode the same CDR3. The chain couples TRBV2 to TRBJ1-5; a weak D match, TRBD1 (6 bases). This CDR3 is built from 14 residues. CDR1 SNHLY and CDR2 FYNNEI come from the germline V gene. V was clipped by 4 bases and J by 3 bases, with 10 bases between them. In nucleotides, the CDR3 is TGTGCCAGCAGTGCGGACAGAAACAATCAGCCCCAGCATTTT. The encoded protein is CASSADRNNQPQHF.

For the CDR3, the DNA is TGTGCCAGCAGCTTAAGGGTGGGTGAGACCCAGTACTTC. It codes for CASSLRVGETQYF. The chain is built from TRBV7-2 and TRBJ2-5; D remains ambiguous. The germline CDR1 and CDR2 sequences are SGHTA and FQGNSA. The CDR3 consists of 13 residues. V was trimmed by 2 bases and J by 5 bases, leaving 9 bases between them. Full variable domain (rest looked up from reference TRBV7-2 and TRBJ2-5): GAGVSQSPSNKVTEKGKDVELRCDPISGHTALYWYRQSLGQGLEFLIYFQGNSAPDKSGLPSDRFSAERTGGSVSTLTIQRTQQEDSAVYLCASSLRVGETQYFGPGTRLLVL.

This CDR3 is CASNHGLSQGQPPDGYTF. The DNA of the CDR3 is TGTGCCAGCAATCACGGGCTTTCACAGGGTCAGCCGCCTGATGGCTACACCTTC. J is TRBJ1-2 and V is TRBV19; possible D gene TRBD1, 6 bases. This CDR3 contains 18 residues. Trimming took 9 bases from V and 6 from J, leaving 32 bases between them. The germline V gene encodes CDR1 LNHDA and CDR2 SQIVND (reference sequence).

The CDR3 DNA follows: TGTGCCAGCAGTCCCGGGTTGAACTATGGCTACACCTTC. It encodes CASSPGLNYGYTF. This rearrangement joins TRBV27 to TRBJ1-2, with D unclear. The V end lost 5 bases, the J end lost 2 bases, and 9 bases lay between the germline ends. Germline lookup yields CDR1 MNHEY and CDR2 SMNVEV (reference sequence). CDR3 length: 13 amino acids.

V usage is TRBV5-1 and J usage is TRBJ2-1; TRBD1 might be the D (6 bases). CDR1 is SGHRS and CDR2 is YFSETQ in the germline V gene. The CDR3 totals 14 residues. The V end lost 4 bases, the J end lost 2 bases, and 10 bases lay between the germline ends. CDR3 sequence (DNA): TGCGCCAGCAGCGGGGACATCACCTACAATGAGCAGTTCTTC. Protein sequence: CASSGDITYNEQFF.

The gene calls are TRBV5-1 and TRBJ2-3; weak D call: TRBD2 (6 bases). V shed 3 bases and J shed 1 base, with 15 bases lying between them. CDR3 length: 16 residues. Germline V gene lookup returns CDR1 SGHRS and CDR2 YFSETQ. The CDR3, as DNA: TGCGCCAGCAGCTCCTCCTGGGCTAGCGGCACAGATACGCAGTATTTT. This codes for CASSSSWASGTDTQYF.

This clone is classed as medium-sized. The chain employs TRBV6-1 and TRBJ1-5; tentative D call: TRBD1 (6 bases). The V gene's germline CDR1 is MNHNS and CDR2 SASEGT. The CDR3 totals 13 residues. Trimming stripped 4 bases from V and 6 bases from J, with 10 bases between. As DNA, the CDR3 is TGTGCCAGCAGTGCAGGGGAGACTCAGCCCCAGCATTTT. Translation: CASSAGETQPQHF.

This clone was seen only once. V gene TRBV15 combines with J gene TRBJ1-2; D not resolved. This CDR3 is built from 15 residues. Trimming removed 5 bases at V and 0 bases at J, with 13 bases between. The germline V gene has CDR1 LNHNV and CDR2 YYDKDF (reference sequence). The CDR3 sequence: CATSSRLRPNYGYTF. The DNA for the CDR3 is TGTGCCACCAGCTCCCGACTGAGACCTAACTATGGCTACACCTTC.